The 24 T cell receptor beta chains below were found in one sample sequenced in a study of T cell clonality in common variable immunodeficiency. Study-level findings and limits: Fewer deletions and N-nucleotide insertions were reportedly seen in common variable immunodeficiency TCR beta sequences.

The repertoire was sequenced with immunoSEQ multiplex PCR; TCRdb's copy has only in-frame clones and lacks some. This sample has some 16,000 clones, each found more than once. Their specific antigens are unknown. Specimen: peripheral blood mononuclear cells. The receptors stem from a human donor with common variable immunodeficiency.

On this clone: The CDR3 end falls 3 residues outside the read, so it is completed with the germline J gene. The chain links TRBV19 to TRBJ1-1; D perhaps matches TRBD1 (5 bases). The CDR3 consists of 14 residues. Germline loops: CDR1 LNHDA, CDR2 SQIVND (reference sequence). Trimming shortened V by 6 bases and J by 1 base, and 12 bases separated the two germline ends. CDR3 DNA, as far as it was read: TGTGCCAGTAGCCGGGACGGGGGGAACACTGAA. Translated, it gives CASSRDGGNTE. The whole CDR3 region reads CASSRDGGNTEAFF.

This clone has a handful of counts. Read data end 3 residues before the CDR3 end; the end is taken from the germline J gene. The chain joins TRBV7-9 to TRBJ2-7, with D unresolved. Germline CDR1 reads SEHNR; CDR2 reads FQNEAQ (reference sequence). CDR3 length: 13 residues. The V and J ends lost 1 base and 1 base respectively, with 5 bases between them. CDR3 DNA (partial): TGTGCCAGCAGCTTAGAACTATCCTACGAG. This gives the protein CASSLELSYE. The full CDR3 protein reads CASSLELSYEQYF.

In its sample, this clone was seen many times. Read data end 3 residues before the CDR3 end; the end is taken from the germline J gene. The chain uses TRBV10-1 and TRBJ2-2; unclear D gene. V was clipped by 8 bases and J by 1 base, with 14 bases between them. The CDR3 runs 15 residues. The V gene's germline CDR1 is WNHNN and CDR2 SYGVQD (reference sequence). The CDR3 is CASLRVHLNTGELFF. The DNA read from the CDR3 is TGCGCCAGCCTTCGGGTCCACTTGAACACCGGGGAG.

On this clone: The CDR3 extends 3 residues past the end of the read, so its final part is completed from the germline J gene. This chain joins TRBV19 and TRBJ2-5, with D perhaps TRBD1 or TRBD2 (5 bases each). CDR3 length: 17 residues. Germline CDR1 LNHDA, CDR2 SQIVND (reference sequence). The germline V and J ends were trimmed by 3 bases and 2 bases, with 19 bases remaining between them. The DNA read from the CDR3 is TGTGCCAGTAGTATTGGAGGAGCCTCGAGGGGTCAAGAGACC. Amino acids: CASSIGGASRGQET. The whole CDR3 reads CASSIGGASRGQETQYF.

This clone was seen repeatedly, ten times or more. From the germline J gene comes the end of the CDR3, since the read stops 3 residues before it. The same CDR3 is also encoded by other DNA sequences in this sample. The rearrangement links TRBV5-1 to TRBJ2-7; D gene ambiguous. Germline V gene lookup returns CDR1 SGHRS and CDR2 YFSETQ. V gave up 0 bases and J gave up 4 bases, with 8 bases separating them. The CDR3 loop spans 13 amino acids. CDR3 DNA, as far as it was read: TGCGCCAGCAGCTTGGGTGCCGGTTACGAG. Residues: CASSLGAGYE. The CDR3 as a whole reads CASSLGAGYEQYF.

The CDR3 DNA, read in part, is TGTGCCAGCTCACCCTTCGACGCACTCAAGGGTACG. This translates into CASSPFDALKGT. In full, the CDR3 is CASSPFDALKGTQYF. The rearrangement joins TRBV18 to TRBJ2-3; D gene ambiguous. The read ends 3 residues early relative to the CDR3; the germline J gene fills the gap. V was cut by 3 bases and J by 8 bases, with 18 bases left in between. The CDR3 contains 15 residues. Germline V gene lookup returns CDR1 KGHSH and CDR2 LQKENI.

This clone came up a few times. The DNA ends 3 residues before the CDR3 does, and the rest of the CDR3 is filled in from the germline J gene. This sequence joins TRBV2 and TRBJ2-3; TRBD2 matches 8 bases. The CDR3 is 18 amino acids. V lost 0 bases to trimming and J lost 5 bases; unmatched junction nucleotides: 13. Germline CDR1 and CDR2: SNHLY and FYNNEI. CDR3 bases read: TGTGCCAGCAGTGAAGCGCCGTTTTCGGGGGGGTTACGAGATACG. It specifies CASSEAPFSGGLRDT. The whole CDR3 protein is CASSEAPFSGGLRDTQYF. Full variable domain (remainder filled in from reference TRBV2 and TRBJ2-3): EPEVTQTPSHQVTQMGQEVILRCVPISNHLYFYWYRQILGQKVEFLVSFYNNEISEKSEIFDDQFSVERPDGSNFTLKIRSTKLEDSAMYFCASSEAPFSGGLRDTQYFGPGTRLTVL.

This clone appeared a few times. The CDR3 is cut off 3 residues early in the read; its end comes from the germline J gene. The V gene is TRBV29-1, the J gene TRBJ2-7, with D possibly being TRBD1 (5 bases). Germline lookup yields CDR1 SQVTM and CDR2 ANQGSEA. This CDR3 spans 13 amino acids. The germline V and J ends were trimmed by 0 bases and 6 bases, with 12 bases remaining between them. CDR3 DNA (partial): TGCAGCGTTGAAGATCCGAGCAGGGCCGAG. Residues: CSVEDPSRAE. The entire CDR3 protein is CSVEDPSRAEQYF.

This clone was seen a handful of times. The CDR3 end falls 3 residues outside the read, so it is completed with the germline J gene. The chain recombines TRBV7-2 with TRBJ2-7; D gene uncertain. CDR3 size: 11 residues. Between the trimmed V and J ends, which lost 2 bases and 6 bases, there was a span of 5 bases. The V gene's germline CDR1 is SGHTA and CDR2 FQGNSA. The sequenced CDR3 bases are TGTGCCAGCAGCTTATACGGCGAG. It yields the protein CASSLYGE. From start to end, the CDR3 is CASSLYGEQYF.

Turning to this clone: The sequence runs out 3 residues before the end of the CDR3; the remainder is reconstructed from the germline J gene. The chain combines TRBV6-2 or TRBV6-3 with TRBJ2-1; no reliable D call. Trimming stripped 4 bases from V and 2 bases from J, with 9 bases between. The germline V gene has CDR1 MNHEY and CDR2 SVGEGT. The CDR3 has 14 amino acids. CDR3 loop: CASSFSVAYNEQFF. Partial CDR3 DNA: TGTGCCAGCAGTTTCAGCGTGGCCTACAATGAG.

This clone was seen at least ten times. The read ends 3 residues early relative to the CDR3; the germline J gene fills the gap. The rearrangement links TRBV6-1 to TRBJ1-1; tentative D call: TRBD1 (6 bases). V lost 3 bases and J 5 bases, leaving 13 bases between the germline ends. Germline V gene lookup returns CDR1 MNHNS and CDR2 SASEGT. The length of the CDR3 is 14 residues. The covered CDR3 bases are TGTGCCAGCAGTGATTTACAGGGAAGGACTGAA. It specifies CASSDLQGRTE. The full CDR3 reads CASSDLQGRTEAFF.

By sample fraction, this clone is medium-sized (0.01 to 0.1%). The read ends 3 residues early relative to the CDR3; the germline J gene fills the gap. This chain links TRBV19 with TRBJ1-5; 7 bases fit TRBD1. The CDR3 extends over 14 amino acids. V shed 5 bases and J 9 bases; nucleotides not matched to a gene: 10. In germline, CDR1 is LNHDA, CDR2 SQIVND (reference sequence). The covered CDR3 bases are TGTGCCAGTAGTCCTCGACAGGGTGCAGGGCCC. This sequence encodes CASSPRQGAGP. The whole CDR3 sequence reads CASSPRQGAGPQHF.

This clone was detected a few times. The CDR3 is cut off 3 residues early in the read; its end comes from the germline J gene. The gene calls are TRBV30 and TRBJ2-3; 9 positions agree with TRBD2. V dropped 2 bases and J dropped 3; count of bases not matched to a gene: 6. Germline loops: CDR1 GTSNPN, CDR2 SVGIG (reference sequence). CDR3 length equals 15 residues. The CDR3 here is CAWSRTSAATDTQYF. CDR3 DNA (partial): TGTGCCTGGAGTAGGACTAGCGCGGCAACAGATACG.

This clone has more than one count but fewer than ten. Read coverage stops 3 residues before the CDR3 terminus; the germline J gene supplies the remainder. This chain joins TRBV6-2 or TRBV6-3 and TRBJ2-5; TRBD2 agrees at 10 bases. J was trimmed by 5 bases and V by 7 bases; bases with no gene match: 13. CDR3 length equals 16 residues. Germline V gene sequence: CDR1 MNHEY, CDR2 SVGEGT. The CDR3 bases that were read are TGTGCCAGCAAACGGAGCGGGGGGGCGCTCGGCGAGACC. Its protein is CASKRSGGALGET. The full CDR3 reads CASKRSGGALGETQYF.

Only a few counts were recorded for this clone. The CDR3 end lies 3 residues beyond the end of the read and is filled in from the germline J gene. This chain uses TRBV19 with TRBJ1-5; D may be TRBD1 (5 bases). This CDR3 region has 15 residues. CDR1 is LNHDA and CDR2 is SQIVND in the germline V gene (reference sequence). V lost 1 base to trimming and J lost 2 bases, with 9 bases between them. The CDR3 DNA, read in part, is TGTGCCAGTAGTATAGGGGGCGCGGGCAATCAGCCC. It yields the protein CASSIGGAGNQP. The whole CDR3 reads CASSIGGAGNQPQHF.

Turning to this clone: Sequencing ends 3 residues short of the CDR3 end; the germline J gene provides the rest. The chain joins TRBV18 to TRBJ1-5, with 12 bases that match TRBD1. After removal of 4 bases from V and 5 bases from J, the junction contained 12 bases not matched to a gene. The CDR3 runs to 18 residues. Germline V CDR1 and CDR2: KGHSH, LQKENI. The CDR3 loop reads CASSLGPGQGARDQPQHF. CDR3 DNA, as far as it was read: TGTGCCAGCTCACTGGGGCCGGGACAGGGGGCCCGGGATCAGCCC.

This clone has a handful of counts. The read gets to within 3 residues of the CDR3 end, and the germline J gene fills in the rest. V is TRBV19 and J is TRBJ1-3; possibly TRBD1 for D (5 bases). Trimming took 5 bases from V and 2 from J, leaving 13 bases between them. The CDR3 contains 15 residues. Germline CDR1 reads LNHDA; CDR2 reads SQIVND (reference sequence). The CDR3 is CASSGRQGPGNTIYF. Partial CDR3 DNA: TGTGCCAGTAGTGGACGGCAGGGCCCTGGAAACACC.

Turning to this clone: The read halts 3 residues ahead of the CDR3 end, with the missing end drawn from the germline J gene. The chain carries TRBV5-1 and TRBJ2-1; 11 nucleotides align to TRBD2. CDR1 and CDR2 from the germline V gene are SGHRS and YFSETQ. The ends lost 7 bases at V and 5 bases at J; junction bases unmatched: 8. The length of the CDR3 is 15 residues. The part of the CDR3 DNA that was read is TGCGCCAGCCATCAAACTAGCGGGGGCGACAATGAG. This translates into CASHQTSGGDNE. The complete CDR3 reads CASHQTSGGDNEQFF. The variable domain in full, with the rest retrieved from reference TRBV5-1 and TRBJ2-1, is KAGVTQTPRYLIKTRGQQVTLSCSPISGHRSVSWYQQTPGQGLQFLFEYFSETQRNKGNFPGRFSGRQFSNSRSEMNVSTLELGDSALYLCASHQTSGGDNEQFFGPGTRLTVL.

This clone was seen more than once but under ten times. The read ends 3 residues shy of where the CDR3 ends; the end is completed using the germline J gene. V and J are TRBV7-9 and TRBJ1-2; D unresolved. Trimming took 1 base from V and 7 from J, leaving 7 bases between them. The CDR3 runs 12 residues. Germline loops: CDR1 SEHNR, CDR2 FQNEAQ (reference sequence). CDR3 sequence: CASSLDTPGYTF. CDR3 DNA (partial): TGTGCCAGCAGCTTAGACACACCTGGC.

This clone was seen repeatedly, ten times or more. One junction end does not reproduce the germline sequence, and a read error may be involved. The read gets to within 3 residues of the CDR3 end, and the germline J gene fills in the rest. The J gene is TRBJ2-1, the V gene TRBV7-7; a weak D match, TRBD1 (6 bases). The CDR3 loop spans 17 amino acids. Per the germline V gene, CDR1 is SSHAT and CDR2 is FNYEAQ (reference sequence). The CDR3 reads CASSPTGTPSSYNEQFF. The sequenced part of the CDR3 DNA is TGTGCTAGCAGTCCAACCGGGACACCTAGCTCCTACAATGAG.

This clone showed up just a few times. Read coverage stops 3 residues before the CDR3 terminus; the germline J gene supplies the remainder. The chain carries TRBV6-2 or TRBV6-3 and TRBJ2-1; 8 bases are shared with TRBD2. Trimming took 0 bases from V and 9 from J; bases not matched to a gene: 10. The germline V gene has CDR1 MNHEY and CDR2 SVGEGT. CDR3 size: 16 residues. CDR3 in amino acids: CASSYSGGTSLVEQFF. The sequenced CDR3 bases are TGTGCCAGCAGTTACTCTGGCGGGACTAGTCTGGTTGAG.

This clone was seen only a few times. The read terminates 3 residues before the CDR3 end, so the remaining end is supplied by the germline J gene. This chain connects TRBV2 to TRBJ2-7; 9 bases are a match to TRBD1. The CDR3 extends over 14 amino acids. CDR1 is SNHLY, CDR2 FYNNEI, per germline. Germline trimming cut 7 bases from V and 4 bases from J; bases unmatched to any gene: 8. The CDR3 bases that were read are TGTGCCAGCAACGGACAGGGGAAAGGGTACGAG. Translation: CASNGQGKGYE. The whole CDR3 region reads CASNGQGKGYEQYF.

This clone was counted only a few times. The DNA ends 3 residues before the CDR3 does, and the rest of the CDR3 is filled in from the germline J gene. The chain combines TRBV7-2 with TRBJ2-7; 8 nucleotides align to TRBD1. CDR1 is SGHTA, CDR2 FQGNSA, per germline. V gave up 5 bases and J gave up 4 bases; unmatched junction bases: 10. This CDR3 has 15 residues. The CDR3 protein is CASSPIAGGDYEQYF. The part of the CDR3 DNA that was read is TGTGCCAGCAGCCCCATTGCAGGGGGCGATTACGAG.

This clone has just a few counts. The DNA ends 3 residues before the CDR3 does, and the rest of the CDR3 is filled in from the germline J gene. This chain joins TRBV7-9 and TRBJ1-1; the match to TRBD1 covers 8 bases. The CDR3 consists of 14 residues. The V gene's germline CDR1 is SEHNR and CDR2 FQNEAQ (reference sequence). With 5 bases clipped from V and 7 bases from J, the junction kept 9 bases outside the gene matches. CDR3 sequence: CASSQPGGPNEAFF. The CDR3 DNA, read in part, is TGTGCCAGCAGCCAACCAGGGGGCCCAAATGAA.